These 21 T cell receptor beta chains were all obtained from the same sample, sequenced in a study of multiple sclerosis patients with progressive multifocal leukoencephalopathy. As for time point: before natalizumab initiation. Repertoires were generated with immunoSEQ multiplex PCR, while TCRdb's copy carries only in-frame clones and drops some. Of some 31,000 clones listed, approximately 91% are singletons. Sequencing was done on a sample of PBMCs. These receptors were taken from a human donor with multiple sclerosis.

This chain uses TRBV28 with TRBJ2-2; D call uncertain. Germline V CDR1 and CDR2: MDHEN, SYDVKM. Trimming cost V 3 bases and J 1 base, with 9 bases left between them. The CDR3 runs to 15 residues. The CDR3 DNA reads TGTGCCAGCAGTTTCCTCATAGGGAACACCGGGGAGCTGTTTTTT. Its protein product is CASSFLIGNTGELFF.

The chain recombines TRBV5-8 with TRBJ1-5; 7 positions agree with TRBD1. V dropped 0 bases and J dropped 0; count of bases not matched to a gene: 15. CDR1 and CDR2 from the germline V gene are SGHTS and YDEGEE. This CDR3 has 20 residues. As DNA, the CDR3 is TGTGCCAGCAGCTTGGGGCTTTGGAGGGGGCAGGTTAATAGCAATCAGCCCCAGCATTTT. Translated: CASSLGLWRGQVNSNQPQHF.

The chain recombines TRBV7-2 with TRBJ2-3; D gene unclear. Per germline, CDR1 SGHTA and CDR2 FQGNSA. CDR3 length: 14 amino acids. V lost 1 base, J lost 5 bases, and 10 bases lay in between. The CDR3 reads CASSLVRQVDTQYF. DNA for the CDR3: TGTGCCAGCAGCTTAGTGAGGCAGGTAGATACGCAGTATTTT.

The chain recombines TRBV5-6 with TRBJ2-7; D gene ambiguous. This CDR3 has 14 residues. Germline V gene data show CDR1 as SGHDT and CDR2 as YYEEEE. V was clipped by 6 bases and J by 2 bases, with 15 bases between them. The CDR3 spells CASTPGTAPYEQYF. The CDR3 nucleotides are TGTGCCAGCACCCCCGGCACCGCTCCCTACGAGCAGTACTTC.

The gene calls are TRBV27 and TRBJ2-1, with 7 bases aligning to TRBD2. The CDR3 runs 16 residues. Trimming took 5 bases from V and 0 from J; bases not matched to a gene: 7. Germline-derived CDR1 and CDR2 are MNHEY and SMNVEV (reference sequence). CDR3 in amino acids: CASSALAVSSYNEQFF. CDR3 coding DNA: TGTGCCAGCAGTGCGCTAGCGGTAAGCTCCTACAATGAGCAGTTCTTC.

A note on this clone: One junction end does not reproduce the germline sequence, and a read error may be involved. The rearrangement uses TRBV6-1 and TRBJ2-7, with TRBD2 identical over 8 bases. This CDR3 has 14 residues. The germline CDR1 and CDR2 sequences are MNHNS and SASEGT. This CDR3 is CASREAGAGNEQYF. CDR3 in DNA: TGTGCCAGCAGGGAAGCGGGGGCTGGTAATGAGCAGTACTTC.

The chain carries TRBV15 and TRBJ2-3; perhaps TRBD2 as D (5 bases). The germline gives CDR1 LNHNV, CDR2 YYDKDF (reference sequence). The CDR3 spans 13 residues. V was clipped by 4 bases and J by 4 bases, with 9 bases between them. The CDR3 loop reads CATSTAEADTQYF. The CDR3 bases are TGTGCCACCAGCACAGCGGAGGCAGATACGCAGTATTTT.

The chain joins TRBV11-1 to TRBJ2-6; possible D gene TRBD1, 6 bases. The V and J ends lost 5 bases and 4 bases respectively, with 18 bases between them. Germline loops: CDR1 SGHAT, CDR2 FQDESV (reference sequence). The CDR3 runs 17 residues. CDR3 bases: TGTGCCAGCAGCGCCACGACCACAGGGATAGGGGCCAACGTCCTGACTTTC. Its translation: CASSATTTGIGANVLTF.

The V and J genes are TRBV2 and TRBJ2-4, with 8 bases that match TRBD2. The J segment lost 12 bases and the V segment lost 0 bases, leaving 10 bases of the junction unmatched. This CDR3 is built from 15 residues. Germline V gene lookup returns CDR1 SNHLY and CDR2 FYNNEI. CDR3 region: CASSEAEAGVIPQYF. CDR3 sequence (DNA): TGTGCCAGCAGTGAAGCGGAAGCGGGAGTAATCCCTCAGTACTTC.

The chain carries TRBV27 and TRBJ1-2, with TRBD1 as a possible D gene (5 bases). Germline V CDR1 and CDR2: MNHEY, SMNVEV (reference sequence). V dropped 5 bases and J dropped 1 base, with 14 bases sitting between them. The CDR3 totals 15 residues. This chain's CDR3 is CASSPLTGLNYGYTF. In nucleotides, the CDR3 is TGTGCCAGCAGTCCCCTAACGGGGCTTAACTATGGCTACACCTTC.

The V and J genes are TRBV7-9 and TRBJ2-7, with 7 positions matching TRBD1. The CDR3 consists of 13 residues. Losses at the gene ends were 4 bases for V and 5 bases for J; bases not matched to a gene: 5. CDR1 SEHNR and CDR2 FQNEAQ come from the germline V gene (reference sequence). CDR3 sequence reads: CASSYRGFDEQYF. Written as DNA, the CDR3 is TGTGCCAGCAGCTACAGGGGTTTCGACGAGCAGTACTTC.

The chain recombines TRBV4-3 with TRBJ2-2; D uncertain. The V gene's germline CDR1 is LGHNA and CDR2 YSLEER. There are 15 residues in the CDR3. Trimming cost V 1 base and J 2 bases, with 8 bases left between them. DNA for the CDR3: TGCGCCAGCAGCCAAGGTTCCGGAAACACCGGGGAGCTGTTTTTT. Its protein is CASSQGSGNTGELFF.

J is TRBJ2-7 and V is TRBV7-8; 7 nucleotides match TRBD2. Germline V gene sequence: CDR1 SGHVS, CDR2 FQNEAQ. The CDR3 loop spans 15 amino acids. The junction had 6 bases not matched to a gene; V was cut back by 3 bases and J by 1 base. The CDR3: CASSLSGLESYEQYF. For the CDR3, the DNA is TGTGCCAGCAGCTTGAGTGGACTAGAGTCCTACGAGCAGTACTTC.

This clone has a handful of counts. The rearrangement joins TRBV7-3 to TRBJ2-2, with unresolved D. From germline, CDR1 is SGHTA and CDR2 FQGTGA. V dropped 5 bases and J dropped 2 bases, with 9 bases sitting between them. The CDR3 sequence is 14 residues long. The CDR3 protein is CASSPQANTGELFF. CDR3 DNA sequence: TGTGCCAGCAGCCCCCAGGCCAACACCGGGGAGCTGTTTTTT.

The rearrangement links TRBV5-4 to TRBJ1-2, with 9 bases fitting TRBD1. Trimming removed 4 bases from V and 4 bases from J; junction bases left unmatched: 8. This CDR3 contains 15 residues. Per the germline V gene, CDR1 is SGHNT and CDR2 is YYREEE (reference sequence). CDR3 sequence: CASSPGQGRGYGYTF. DNA of the CDR3: TGTGCCAGCAGCCCTGGACAGGGGCGGGGCTATGGCTACACCTTC.

The chain carries TRBV15 and TRBJ2-1; D ambiguous. The CDR3 is 15 residues long. Germline V gives CDR1 LNHNV, CDR2 YYDKDF (reference sequence). V dropped 0 bases and J dropped 5 bases, with 11 bases sitting between them. CDR3 in DNA: TGTGCCACCAGCAGAGATTGGCAGATAAACAATGAGCAGTTCTTC. Protein sequence: CATSRDWQINNEQFF.

The chain links TRBV15 to TRBJ2-7; D might be TRBD1 or TRBD2, each matching 6 bases. Germline CDR1 reads LNHNV; CDR2 reads YYDKDF (reference sequence). V lost 1 base, J lost 2 bases, and 30 bases lay in between. The CDR3 has 21 amino acids. The CDR3 here is CATSRGGLANWLARNPYEQYF. CDR3 nucleotide sequence: TGTGCCACCAGCAGAGGGGGGCTAGCGAATTGGCTAGCGAGAAACCCCTACGAGCAGTACTTC.

This clone has a single count. The rearrangement links TRBV28 to TRBJ2-3; D unresolved. The germline V gene encodes CDR1 MDHEN and CDR2 SYDVKM. The CDR3 loop spans 16 amino acids. Trimming pared 5 bases from V and 3 bases from J, leaving 18 bases between. The CDR3 is CASSALHLLRTDTQYF. The CDR3 coding sequence is TGTGCCAGCAGTGCCCTTCACCTATTGAGAACAGATACGCAGTATTTT.

The chain recombines TRBV7-9 with TRBJ1-1; D possibly corresponds to TRBD1 (6 bases). Germline V CDR1 and CDR2: SEHNR, FQNEAQ (reference sequence). The CDR3 runs 13 residues. Trimming removed 5 bases at V and 10 bases at J, with 17 bases between. In DNA, the CDR3 is TGTGCCAGCAGCCCTCCAGCGGGGGCTAGAGCTTTCTTT. This encodes CASSPPAGARAFF.

The chain is built from TRBV11-2 and TRBJ2-7; D remains ambiguous. In germline, CDR1 is SGHAT, CDR2 FQNNGV. The CDR3 is 13 residues long. Trimming pared 5 bases from V and 1 base from J, leaving 9 bases between. In nucleotides, the CDR3 is TGTGCCAGCAGCCGGGCAGGATCCTACGAGCAGTACTTC. Its protein is CASSRAGSYEQYF.

V is TRBV4-1 and J is TRBJ2-7, with D tentatively TRBD1 (6 bases). This CDR3 region has 14 residues. V was clipped by 0 bases and J by 4 bases, with 10 bases between them. Germline CDR1 MGHRA, CDR2 YSYEKL. CDR3 sequence reads: CASSQDPGHYEQYF. Written as DNA, the CDR3 is TGCGCCAGCAGCCAAGATCCGGGACATTACGAGCAGTACTTC.